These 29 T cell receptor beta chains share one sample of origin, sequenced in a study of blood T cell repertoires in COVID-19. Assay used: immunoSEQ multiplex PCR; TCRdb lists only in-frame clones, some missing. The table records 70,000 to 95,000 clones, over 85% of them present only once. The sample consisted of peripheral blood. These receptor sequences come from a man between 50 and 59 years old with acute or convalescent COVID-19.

CDR3 loop: CASSYDFQETQYF. DNA of the CDR3: TGTGCCAGCAGTTATGACTTCCAAGAGACCCAGTACTTC. The chain joins TRBV27 to TRBJ2-5; no clear D. V was pared by 4 bases and J by 1 base, with 7 bases between. This CDR3 region has 13 residues. The germline gives CDR1 MNHEY, CDR2 SMNVEV (reference sequence).

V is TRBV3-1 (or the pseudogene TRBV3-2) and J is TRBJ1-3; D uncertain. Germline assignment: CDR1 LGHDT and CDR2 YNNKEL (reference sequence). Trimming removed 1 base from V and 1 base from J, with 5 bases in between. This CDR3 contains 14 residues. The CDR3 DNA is TGTGCCAGCAGCCAAGGAGTTTCTGGAAACACCATATATTTT. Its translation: CASSQGVSGNTIYF.

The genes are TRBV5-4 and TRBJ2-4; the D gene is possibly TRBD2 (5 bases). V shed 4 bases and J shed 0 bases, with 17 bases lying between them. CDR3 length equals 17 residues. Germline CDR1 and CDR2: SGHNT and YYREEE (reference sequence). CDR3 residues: CASSRNTEAGAKNIQYF. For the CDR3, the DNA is TGTGCCAGCAGCAGAAACACGGAGGCTGGAGCCAAAAACATTCAGTACTTC. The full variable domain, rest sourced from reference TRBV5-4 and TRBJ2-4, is ETGVTQSPTHLIKTRGQQVTLRCSSQSGHNTVSWYQQALGQGPQFIFQYYREEENGRGNFPPRFSGLQFPNYSSELNVNALELDDSALYLCASSRNTEAGAKNIQYFGAGTRLSVL.

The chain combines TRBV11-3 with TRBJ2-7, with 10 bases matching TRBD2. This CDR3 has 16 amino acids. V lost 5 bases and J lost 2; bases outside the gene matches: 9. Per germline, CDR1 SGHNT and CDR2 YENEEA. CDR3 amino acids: CASSPRPTSGAYEQYF. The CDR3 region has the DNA TGTGCCAGCAGCCCGAGACCTACTAGCGGGGCCTACGAGCAGTACTTC.

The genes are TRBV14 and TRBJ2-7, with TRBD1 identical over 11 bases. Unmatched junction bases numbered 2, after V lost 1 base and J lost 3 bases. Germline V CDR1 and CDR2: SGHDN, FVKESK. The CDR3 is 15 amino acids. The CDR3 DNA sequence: TGTGCCAGCAGCCAAGGAGGGACAGGGGGCTACGAGCAGTACGTC. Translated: CASSQGGTGGYEQYV.

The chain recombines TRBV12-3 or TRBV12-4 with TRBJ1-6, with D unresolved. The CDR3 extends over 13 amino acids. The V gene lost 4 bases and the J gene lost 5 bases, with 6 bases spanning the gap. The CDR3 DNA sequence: TGTGCCAGCAGTTACACAGATAATTCACCCCTCCACTTT. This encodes CASSYTDNSPLHF.

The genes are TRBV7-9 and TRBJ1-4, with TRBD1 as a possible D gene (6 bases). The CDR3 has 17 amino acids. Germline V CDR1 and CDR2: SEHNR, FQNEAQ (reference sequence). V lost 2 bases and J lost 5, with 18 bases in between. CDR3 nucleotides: TGTGCCAGCAGCTTAAGGTATCGCGGACAGAGAAATGAAAAACTGTTTTTT. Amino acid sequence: CASSLRYRGQRNEKLFF.

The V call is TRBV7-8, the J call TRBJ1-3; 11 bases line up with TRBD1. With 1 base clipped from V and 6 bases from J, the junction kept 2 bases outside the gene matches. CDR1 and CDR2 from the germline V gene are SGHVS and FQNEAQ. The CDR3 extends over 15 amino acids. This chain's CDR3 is CASSLVGQGENTIYF. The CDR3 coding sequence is TGTGCCAGCAGCTTAGTGGGACAGGGGGAAAACACCATATATTTT.

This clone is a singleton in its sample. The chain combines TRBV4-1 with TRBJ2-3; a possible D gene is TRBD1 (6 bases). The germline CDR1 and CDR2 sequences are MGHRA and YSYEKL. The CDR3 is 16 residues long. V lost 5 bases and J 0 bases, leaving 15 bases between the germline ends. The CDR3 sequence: CASSGTGTTSTDTQYF. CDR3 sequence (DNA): TGCGCCAGCAGCGGGACCGGGACAACAAGCACAGATACGCAGTATTTT.

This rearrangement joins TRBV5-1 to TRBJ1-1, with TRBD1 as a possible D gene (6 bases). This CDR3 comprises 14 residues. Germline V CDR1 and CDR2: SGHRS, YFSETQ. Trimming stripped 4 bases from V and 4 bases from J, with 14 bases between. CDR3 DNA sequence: TGCGCCAGCAGCCAAGGTGTCAGGGGCACTGAAGCTTTCTTT. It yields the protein CASSQGVRGTEAFF.

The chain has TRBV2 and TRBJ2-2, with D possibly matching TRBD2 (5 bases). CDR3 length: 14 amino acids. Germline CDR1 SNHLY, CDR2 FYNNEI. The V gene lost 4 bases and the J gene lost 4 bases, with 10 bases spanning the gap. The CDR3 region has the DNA TGTGCCAGCAGTGGCGGGTTAAGCACCGGGGAGCTGTTTTTT. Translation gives CASSGGLSTGELFF. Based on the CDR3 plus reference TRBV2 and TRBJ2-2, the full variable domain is EPEVTQTPSHQVTQMGQEVILRCVPISNHLYFYWYRQILGQKVEFLVSFYNNEISEKSEIFDDQFSVERPDGSNFTLKIRSTKLEDSAMYFCASSGGLSTGELFFGEGSRLTVL.

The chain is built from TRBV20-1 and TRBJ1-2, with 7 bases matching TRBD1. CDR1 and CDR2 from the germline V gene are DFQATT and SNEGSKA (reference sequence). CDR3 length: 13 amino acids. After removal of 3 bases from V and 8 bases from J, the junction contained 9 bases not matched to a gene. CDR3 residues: CSASEGASGGYTF. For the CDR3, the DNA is TGCAGTGCTAGTGAGGGGGCCTCAGGAGGCTACACCTTC.

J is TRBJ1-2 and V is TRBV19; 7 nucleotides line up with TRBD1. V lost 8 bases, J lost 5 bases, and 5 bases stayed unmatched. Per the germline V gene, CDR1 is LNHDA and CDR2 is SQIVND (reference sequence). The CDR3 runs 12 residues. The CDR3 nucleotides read TGTGCCAGTCGCGGGACAGTTTATGGCTACACCTTC. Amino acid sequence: CASRGTVYGYTF.

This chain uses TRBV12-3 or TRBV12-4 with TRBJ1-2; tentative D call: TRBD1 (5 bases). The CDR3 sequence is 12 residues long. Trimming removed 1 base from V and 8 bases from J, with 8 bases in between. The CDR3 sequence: CASSLGGVGYTF. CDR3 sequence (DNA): TGTGCCAGCAGTTTAGGGGGGGTCGGCTACACCTTC.

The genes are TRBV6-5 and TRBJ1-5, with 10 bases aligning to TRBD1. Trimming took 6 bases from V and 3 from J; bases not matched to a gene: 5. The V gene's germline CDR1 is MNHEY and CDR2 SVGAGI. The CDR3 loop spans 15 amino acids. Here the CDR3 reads CASSTGTGVNQPQHF. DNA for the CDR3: TGTGCCAGCAGCACCGGGACAGGGGTCAATCAGCCCCAGCATTTT.

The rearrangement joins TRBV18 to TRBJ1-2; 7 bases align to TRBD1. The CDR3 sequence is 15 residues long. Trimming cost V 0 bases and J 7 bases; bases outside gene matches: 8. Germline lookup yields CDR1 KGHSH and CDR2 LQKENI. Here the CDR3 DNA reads TGTGCCAGCTCACCACCGGACAGGCTGGGGGGTGGCTACACCTTC. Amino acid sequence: CASSPPDRLGGGYTF.

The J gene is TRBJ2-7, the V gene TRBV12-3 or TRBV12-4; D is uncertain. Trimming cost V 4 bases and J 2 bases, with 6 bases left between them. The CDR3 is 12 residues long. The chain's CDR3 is CASSWSPYEQYF. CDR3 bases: TGTGCCAGCAGTTGGAGCCCCTACGAGCAGTACTTC.

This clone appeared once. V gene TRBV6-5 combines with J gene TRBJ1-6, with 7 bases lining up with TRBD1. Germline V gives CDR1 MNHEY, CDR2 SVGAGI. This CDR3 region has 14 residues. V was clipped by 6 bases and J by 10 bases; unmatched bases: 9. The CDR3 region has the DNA TGTGCCAGCAGGACAGGGACCGGTGGATCACCCCTCCACTTT. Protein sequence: CASRTGTGGSPLHF.

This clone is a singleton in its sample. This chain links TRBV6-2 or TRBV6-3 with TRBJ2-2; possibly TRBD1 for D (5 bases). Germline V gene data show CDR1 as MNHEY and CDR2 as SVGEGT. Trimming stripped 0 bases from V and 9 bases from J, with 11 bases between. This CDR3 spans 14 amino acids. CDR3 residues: CASSYSDKVRELFF. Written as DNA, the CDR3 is TGTGCCAGCAGTTACTCGGACAAGGTCCGGGAGCTGTTTTTT.

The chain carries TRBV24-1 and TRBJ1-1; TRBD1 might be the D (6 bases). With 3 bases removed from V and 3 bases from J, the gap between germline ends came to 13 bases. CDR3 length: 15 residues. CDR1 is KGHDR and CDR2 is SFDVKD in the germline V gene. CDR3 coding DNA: TGTGCCACCAGTGATGACGGCAGGGGTTACACTGAAGCTTTCTTT. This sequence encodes CATSDDGRGYTEAFF.

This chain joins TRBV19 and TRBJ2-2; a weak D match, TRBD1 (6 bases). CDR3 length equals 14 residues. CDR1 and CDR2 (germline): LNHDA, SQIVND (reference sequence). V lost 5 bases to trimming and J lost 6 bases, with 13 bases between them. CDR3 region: CASSSSDRSGELFF. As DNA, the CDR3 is TGTGCCAGTAGTTCAAGCGACAGGTCCGGGGAGCTGTTTTTT.

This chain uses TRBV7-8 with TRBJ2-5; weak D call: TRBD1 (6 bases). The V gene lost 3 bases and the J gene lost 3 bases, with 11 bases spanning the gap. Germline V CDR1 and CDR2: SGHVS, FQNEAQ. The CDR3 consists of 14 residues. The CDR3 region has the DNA TGTGCCAGCAGCTTGGGGGACAACGAAGAGACCCAGTACTTC. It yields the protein CASSLGDNEETQYF. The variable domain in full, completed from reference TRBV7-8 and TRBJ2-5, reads GAGVSQSPRYKVAKRGQDVALRCDPISGHVSLFWYQQALGQGPEFLTYFQNEAQLDKSGLPSDRFFAERPEGSVSTLKIQRTQQEDSAVYLCASSLGDNEETQYFGPGTRLLVL.

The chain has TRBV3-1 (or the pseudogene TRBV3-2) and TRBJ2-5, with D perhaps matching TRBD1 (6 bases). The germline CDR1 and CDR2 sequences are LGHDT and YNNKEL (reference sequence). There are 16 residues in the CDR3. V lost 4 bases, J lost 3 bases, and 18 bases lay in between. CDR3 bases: TGTGCCAGCAGCCCCCCCGGCCGGGACAAAAAAGAGACCCAGTACTTC. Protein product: CASSPPGRDKKETQYF.

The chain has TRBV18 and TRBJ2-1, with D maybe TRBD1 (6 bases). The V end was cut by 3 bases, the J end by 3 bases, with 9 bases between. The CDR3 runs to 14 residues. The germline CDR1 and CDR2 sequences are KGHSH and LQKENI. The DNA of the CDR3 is TGTGCCAGCTCACCCACAGGGAACTACAATGAGCAGTTCTTC. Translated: CASSPTGNYNEQFF.

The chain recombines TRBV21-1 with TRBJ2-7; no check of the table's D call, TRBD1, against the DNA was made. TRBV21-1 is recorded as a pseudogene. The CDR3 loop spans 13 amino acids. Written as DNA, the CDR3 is TGTGCCAGCAGCTTGGGACAGGGGTACGAGCAGTACTTC. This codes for CASSLGQGYEQYF.

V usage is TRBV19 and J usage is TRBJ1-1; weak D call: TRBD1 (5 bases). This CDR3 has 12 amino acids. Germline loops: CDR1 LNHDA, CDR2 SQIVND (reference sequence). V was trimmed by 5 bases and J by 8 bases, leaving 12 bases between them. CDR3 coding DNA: TGTGCCAGTAGTCCGCTGGACAAAGAAGCTTTCTTT. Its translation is CASSPLDKEAFF.

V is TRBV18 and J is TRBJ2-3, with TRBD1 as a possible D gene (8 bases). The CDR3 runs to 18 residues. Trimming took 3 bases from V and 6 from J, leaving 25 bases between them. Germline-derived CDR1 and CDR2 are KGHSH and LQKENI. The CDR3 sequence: CASSPRGTGQREGDTQYF. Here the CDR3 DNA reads TGTGCCAGCTCACCGCGGGGGACAGGACAAAGGGAAGGGGATACGCAGTATTTT.

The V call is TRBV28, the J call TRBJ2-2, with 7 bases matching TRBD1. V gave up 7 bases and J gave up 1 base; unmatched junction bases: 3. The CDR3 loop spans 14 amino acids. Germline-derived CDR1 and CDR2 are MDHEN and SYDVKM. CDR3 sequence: CASKNRGNTGELFF. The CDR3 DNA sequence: TGTGCCAGCAAGAACAGGGGGAACACCGGGGAGCTGTTTTTT.

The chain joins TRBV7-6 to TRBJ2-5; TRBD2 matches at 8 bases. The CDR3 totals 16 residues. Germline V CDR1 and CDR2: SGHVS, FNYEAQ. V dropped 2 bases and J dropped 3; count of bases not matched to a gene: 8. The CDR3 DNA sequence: TGTGCCAGCAGCTTATGGAGCGGGAGAGGCGAAGAGACCCAGTACTTC. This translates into CASSLWSGRGEETQYF.